A selection of T cell receptor beta chains follows, all from one sample in a study of cytomegalovirus exposure and HLA in healthy donors. Assay used: immunoSEQ multiplex PCR; TCRdb lists only in-frame clones, some missing. The sample lists roughly 99,000 clones; about 80% were seen once. The sample comprised PBMCs. These receptors all come from a man aged 30 to 45 in good health and CMV-seropositive. Both conserved end residues are part of each CDR3. The D gene is left open where the match is weak. Clone size is given for some rows only: seen once, a few or many times, or a class if the clone is expanded.

v_gene,abundance,j_gene,d_gene,CDR3nt,CDR3aa
TRBV10-3,.,TRBJ1-1,.,TGTGCCATCATCAGCGCCGCGGGCAGAGAAGCTTTCTTT,CAIISAAGREAFF
TRBV9,few,TRBJ2-2,TRBD2,TGTGCCAGCAGCGGGACGACTAGCGGGGGTCCCATTCGCACCGGGGAGCTGTTTTTT,CASSGTTSGGPIRTGELFF
TRBV19,.,TRBJ1-2,TRBD1,TGTGCCAGTATTGATCCCGGGACAGATTTTAACTATGGCTACACCTTC,CASIDPGTDFNYGYTF
TRBV19,.,TRBJ2-3,TRBD1,TGTGCCAGTAGGGACAGGGTATGGGCAGATACGCAGTATTTT,CASRDRVWADTQYF
TRBV5-4,.,TRBJ1-3,.,TGTGCCAGCAGCTTGGGGGGGCGCAAAATTTCTGGAAACACCATATATTTT,CASSLGGRKISGNTIYF
TRBV6-1,.,TRBJ1-6,TRBD1,TGTGCCAGCAGTCCGGACAGGGAGGCTTCACCCCTCCACTTT,CASSPDREASPLHF
TRBV6-1,.,TRBJ1-6,TRBD1,TGTGCCAGCAGATCGGACAGGAATTCACCCCTCCACTTT,CASRSDRNSPLHF
TRBV5-6,.,TRBJ1-1,.,TGTGCCAGCAGCTCCCAGGGTGGCGGCACTGAAGCTTTCTTT,CASSSQGGGTEAFF
TRBV4-2,.,TRBJ2-7,TRBD2,TGTGCCAGCAGCCAAGAGACTAGCGAGTCCTACGAGCAGTACTTC,CASSQETSESYEQYF
TRBV4-1,few,TRBJ1-1,TRBD1,TGCGCCAGCAGCCAAGAAGTGACAGGGGACACTGAAGCTTTCTTT,CASSQEVTGDTEAFF
TRBV5-5,.,TRBJ1-1,.,TGTGCCAGCAGCTTGGTCGGGGAAAGAAGGAACACTGAAGCTTTCTTT,CASSLVGERRNTEAFF